This T cell receptor beta chain was identified in a study of blood T cells in healthy people across ages. In the study overall: About one barcoded TCR beta cDNA was captured per two T cells.

Study-level points and caveats: For the donors, CMV status was unknown and possibly confounded expanded clonotype changes.

Only a few counts were recorded for this clonotype. The antigen is unknown. Primers used in a second PCR of about 7 to 12 cycles were a sample-barcoded 5' primer and a J-beta primer mix. Each CDR3 protein is one row after TCRdb ran MiXCR on the 5' RACE reads. This table holds 1.5 million or so distinct CDR3 sequences, 35% to 45% found once. The CDR3 is 14 amino acids. Per germline, CDR1 MNHEY and CDR2 SVGEGT. V shed 2 bases and J shed 4 bases, with 12 bases lying between them. Per individual sample, total RNA of at least 5.5 micrograms was extracted. The clonotype was recovered from a woman younger than 30 in good health. The chain carries TRBV6-2 or TRBV6-3 and TRBJ2-7; the D gene could be TRBD1 or TRBD2 (5 bases each). Material: blood. The CDR3 spells CASSYQGPPYEQYF. The CDR3 DNA reads as TGTGCCAGCAGTTACCAGGGACCGCCTTACGAGCAGTACTTC.